These 29 T cell receptor beta chains originate from one sample sequenced in a study of cytomegalovirus exposure and HLA in healthy donors (dated by TCRdb to about 2017). Libraries were built with the immunoSEQ multiplex PCR assay. A mixture of 60 forward primers for TCR Vbeta segments and 13 reverse primers for TCR Jbeta segments was used in the multiplex PCR. The immuneACCESS repertoire file appears here via TCRdb, limited to in-frame rearrangements. These files lack a portion of the clones; in checked studies, under half of the deficit traces to unresolved V genes, and the cause of the others is not known. Across this sample there are about 110,000 clones, with 76% seen only once. The ten largest make up around 15% of the sample. Input material: PBMCs. The receptors originated from a man aged 30 to 45 in good health and CMV-seropositive.

Details on this clone: A read error may account for a junction end that differs from germline. CDR3 sequence reads: CASRGQGPF. The CDR3 DNA sequence: TGTGCCAGCAGAGGACAGGGCCCCTTC. The chain carries TRBV25-1 and TRBJ2-7; 8 bases line up with TRBD1. CDR3 size: 9 residues. Germline CDR1 reads MGHDK; CDR2 reads SYGVNS.

This chain uses TRBV19 with TRBJ2-1; D may be TRBD1 (5 bases). The CDR3 extends over 15 amino acids. Trimming left V 6 bases short and J 0 bases short, with 12 bases between. CDR1 is LNHDA, CDR2 SQIVND, per germline (reference sequence). The DNA for the CDR3 is TGTGCCAGTAGCTACAGAAGGGGCTCCTACAATGAGCAGTTCTTC. Translated: CASSYRRGSYNEQFF.

This chain uses TRBV7-2 with TRBJ2-7; D call uncertain. The V gene's germline CDR1 is SGHTA and CDR2 FQGNSA. The V and J ends lost 3 bases and 1 base respectively, with 7 bases between them. The length of the CDR3 is 13 residues. CDR3 amino acids: CASSFTSSYEQYF. Written as DNA, the CDR3 is TGTGCCAGCAGCTTTACCAGTTCCTACGAGCAGTACTTC.

This chain connects TRBV27 to TRBJ2-5, with 7 bases that match TRBD1. Matching the DNA end better, TRBJ2-7 makes the J call doubtful. The germline V gene has CDR1 MNHEY and CDR2 SMNVEV (reference sequence). This CDR3 comprises 16 residues. The CDR3 here is CASSILGTANSYEQYF. Here the CDR3 DNA reads TGTGCCAGCAGTATCCTCGGGACAGCGAACTCCTACGAGCAGTACTTC.

Here the CDR3 reads CASSQNRGEETQYF. CDR3 bases: TGCGCCAGCAGCCAGAACAGGGGCGAAGAGACCCAGTACTTC. The J gene is TRBJ2-5, the V gene TRBV5-1; 7 bases align to TRBD1. The CDR3 is 14 residues long. Germline V gene lookup returns CDR1 SGHRS and CDR2 YFSETQ. Trimming at V came to 4 bases and at J to 3 bases, leaving 6 bases not matched to a gene.

The sample holds a few counts of this clone. V gene TRBV6-1 combines with J gene TRBJ2-7; tentatively, D is TRBD2 (5 bases). CDR1 and CDR2 from the germline V gene are MNHNS and SASEGT. With 3 bases removed from V and 2 bases from J, the gap between germline ends came to 11 bases. The CDR3 is 14 amino acids. DNA for the CDR3: TGTGCCAGCAGTGACCGAGGGAGCGCCTACGAGCAGTACTTC. Its translation is CASSDRGSAYEQYF.

The rearrangement uses TRBV5-1 and TRBJ1-6; D may be TRBD1 (5 bases). The CDR3 consists of 14 residues. V was cut by 6 bases and J by 10 bases, with 17 bases left in between. CDR1 is SGHRS, CDR2 YFSETQ, per germline. The CDR3 reads CASKNERGRSPLHF. Here the CDR3 DNA reads TGCGCCAGCAAAAATGAACGGGGGAGATCACCCCTCCACTTT.

A few counts support this clone. The genes are TRBV5-1 and TRBJ1-1, with a tentative D call TRBD1 (5 bases). The CDR3 is 15 residues long. Per the germline V gene, CDR1 is SGHRS and CDR2 is YFSETQ. V was pared by 4 bases and J by 0 bases, with 13 bases between. DNA for the CDR3: TGCGCCAGCAGCCCGAGGGAGGGGATGAACACTGAAGCTTTCTTT. Amino acid sequence: CASSPREGMNTEAFF. The full variable domain, completed using reference TRBV5-1 and TRBJ1-1, is KAGVTQTPRYLIKTRGQQVTLSCSPISGHRSVSWYQQTPGQGLQFLFEYFSETQRNKGNFPGRFSGRQFSNSRSEMNVSTLELGDSALYLCASSPREGMNTEAFFGQGTRLTVV.

The V call is TRBV10-3, the J call TRBJ1-5; TRBD1 matches at 7 bases. Germline V gene lookup returns CDR1 ENHRY and CDR2 SYGVKD. The CDR3 runs 16 residues. V shed 3 bases, J shed 4 bases, and the junction held 9 bases outside the gene matches. This CDR3 is CAISEGAGTVNQPQHF. The CDR3 DNA sequence: TGTGCCATCAGTGAAGGGGCCGGGACAGTTAATCAGCCCCAGCATTTT.

This sequence joins TRBV7-8 and TRBJ2-7; D might be TRBD2 (5 bases). Germline assignment: CDR1 SGHVS and CDR2 FQNEAQ. V lost 0 bases to trimming and J lost 5 bases, with 14 bases between them. The length of the CDR3 is 15 residues. CDR3 residues: CASSLAAGSGHEQYF. DNA of the CDR3: TGTGCCAGCAGCTTAGCGGCGGGCTCAGGCCACGAGCAGTACTTC.

The rearrangement links TRBV28 to TRBJ1-5; 12 bases align to TRBD1. There are 15 residues in the CDR3. The germline V gene encodes CDR1 MDHEN and CDR2 SYDVKM. V was pared by 10 bases and J by 2 bases, with 6 bases of the junction left unmatched. The CDR3 is CATGTGGAGNQPQHF. CDR3 sequence (DNA): TGTGCCACTGGGACAGGGGGCGCGGGCAATCAGCCCCAGCATTTT.

The chain has TRBV27 and TRBJ2-3; TRBD1 matches at 9 bases. CDR1 and CDR2 from the germline V gene are MNHEY and SMNVEV (reference sequence). J was trimmed by 8 bases and V by 2 bases; bases with no gene match: 5. This CDR3 contains 14 residues. CDR3 in amino acids: CASSLARQGGTQYF. The CDR3, as DNA: TGTGCCAGCAGTTTAGCCAGACAGGGGGGTACGCAGTATTTT.

As to this clone: A read error may produce the germline difference seen at one junction end. Other DNA sequences from this sample encode an identical CDR3 as well. V gene TRBV2 combines with J gene TRBJ2-2; 12 nucleotides align to TRBD2. The CDR3 is made up of 16 amino acids. Germline V lookup: CDR1 SNHLY, CDR2 FYNNEI. This chain's CDR3 is CASTTSGGTNTGELFF. The CDR3 region has the DNA TGTGCCAGCACGACTAGCGGGGGTACGAACACCGGGGAGCTATTTTTT.

This sequence joins TRBV19 and TRBJ2-7, with 8 bases identical to TRBD1. The CDR3 is 17 amino acids. Looked up from germline, CDR1 is LNHDA and CDR2 is SQIVND (reference sequence). Trimming cost V 3 bases and J 3 bases; bases outside gene matches: 13. The CDR3 DNA is TGTGCCAGTAGTATTGGAGCCGGGACAGGCGTCCACTACGAGCAGTACTTC. This gives the protein CASSIGAGTGVHYEQYF.

The V gene is TRBV7-9, the J gene TRBJ1-2; TRBD1 matches at 7 bases. The CDR3 is 12 amino acids. Germline trimming cut 4 bases from V and 7 bases from J; bases unmatched to any gene: 3. Germline loops: CDR1 SEHNR, CDR2 FQNEAQ (reference sequence). DNA of the CDR3: TGTGCCAGCAGCTCGACAGGGCTTGGCTACACCTTC. It yields the protein CASSSTGLGYTF. The full variable domain, its missing parts supplied by reference TRBV7-9 and TRBJ1-2, is DTGVSQNPRHKITKRGQNVTFRCDPISEHNRLYWYRQTLGQGPEFLTYFQNEAQLEKSRLLSDRFSAERPKGSFSTLEIQRTEQGDSAMYLCASSSTGLGYTFGSGTRLTVV.

The gene calls are TRBV2 and TRBJ2-5; TRBD2 might be the D (7 bases). From germline, CDR1 is SNHLY and CDR2 FYNNEI. Trimming left V 7 bases short and J 7 bases short, with 16 bases between. The CDR3 is 13 amino acids. This chain's CDR3 is CASTINREGTQYF. DNA for the CDR3: TGTGCCAGCACCATCAACAGGGAGGGGACCCAGTACTTC.

The V gene is TRBV27, the J gene TRBJ2-7, with 8 bases aligning to TRBD1. The CDR3 has 14 residues. From germline, CDR1 is MNHEY and CDR2 SMNVEV (reference sequence). Trimming took 2 bases from V and 2 from J; bases not matched to a gene: 2. The CDR3 region has the DNA TGTGCCAGCAGTTTAGGGACAGGACCCTACGAGCAGTACTTC. It is translated as CASSLGTGPYEQYF.

The rearrangement links TRBV7-9 to TRBJ2-5, with 8 bases aligning to TRBD1. Per the germline V gene, CDR1 is SEHNR and CDR2 is FQNEAQ (reference sequence). The junction had 5 bases not matched to a gene; V was cut back by 5 bases and J by 0 bases. The CDR3 covers 15 residues. The CDR3: CASSRNRGNQETQYF. CDR3 DNA sequence: TGTGCCAGCAGCCGAAACAGGGGGAACCAAGAGACCCAGTACTTC.

In this sample, this clone turned up a few times. The chain uses TRBV19 and TRBJ2-7, with a tentative D call TRBD2 (6 bases). Trimming pared 3 bases from V and 3 bases from J, leaving 15 bases between. Looked up from germline, CDR1 is LNHDA and CDR2 is SQIVND (reference sequence). This CDR3 comprises 15 residues. The CDR3 loop is CASSIEGLPIYEQYF. Here the CDR3 DNA reads TGTGCCAGTAGTATTGAGGGACTCCCCATCTACGAGCAGTACTTC.

This clone showed up just a few times. The CDR3 bases are TGTGCCAGCAGTTACACGGGGGATGGGAATCAGCCCCAGCATTTT. Translated: CASSYTGDGNQPQHF. The chain recombines TRBV6-5 with TRBJ1-5, with D maybe TRBD1 (5 bases). CDR3 length: 15 residues. CDR1 is MNHEY, CDR2 SVGAGI, per germline. V was trimmed by 2 bases and J by 4 bases, leaving 12 bases between them.

The chain is built from TRBV14 and TRBJ2-1; no clear D. The ends were cut back, 10 bases at V and 8 bases at J, with 21 bases in the middle. Germline V gene lookup returns CDR1 SGHDN and CDR2 FVKESK. The CDR3 contains 14 residues. For the CDR3, the DNA is TGTGCCATCAAGAGGTACCGCCATACGGATGAGCAGTTCTTC. Translation: CAIKRYRHTDEQFF.

The rearrangement uses TRBV7-2 and TRBJ1-5; unclear D gene. V lost 3 bases and J lost 3, with 9 bases in between. CDR3 size: 14 residues. The V gene's germline CDR1 is SGHTA and CDR2 FQGNSA. CDR3 sequence reads: CASSFTQPNQPQHF. The CDR3 nucleotides read TGTGCCAGCAGCTTTACACAGCCCAATCAGCCCCAGCATTTT.

The V call is TRBV28, the J call TRBJ2-5; possibly TRBD1 for D (6 bases). This CDR3 region has 14 residues. The germline V gene has CDR1 MDHEN and CDR2 SYDVKM. V lost 3 bases and J lost 1, with 9 bases in between. The DNA of the CDR3 is TGTGCCAGCAGTTTTGAGGGGGTCCAAGAGACCCAGTACTTC. It specifies CASSFEGVQETQYF.

The rearrangement joins TRBV6-5 to TRBJ2-7, with 9 positions matching TRBD1. Germline CDR1 and CDR2: MNHEY and SVGAGI. With 4 bases clipped from V and 6 bases from J, the junction kept 4 bases outside the gene matches. This CDR3 is built from 13 residues. The chain's CDR3 is CASSFDRGSEQYF. DNA of the CDR3: TGTGCCAGCAGTTTCGACAGGGGGAGCGAGCAGTACTTC.

The rearrangement uses TRBV11-2 and TRBJ1-1, with 8 bases lining up with TRBD1. The CDR3 has 18 residues. V dropped 0 bases and J dropped 1; count of bases not matched to a gene: 10. CDR1 SGHAT and CDR2 FQNNGV come from the germline V gene. The CDR3 spells CASSLDRETGATNTEAFF. The CDR3 nucleotides read TGTGCCAGCAGCTTAGATAGGGAGACAGGGGCTACGAACACTGAAGCTTTCTTT.

The CDR3 region is CASSLVLAGGPGGSNTQYF. DNA of the CDR3: TGTGCCAGCAGCTTGGTTCTAGCGGGGGGCCCGGGCGGTTCGAATACGCAGTATTTT. V and J are TRBV5-6 and TRBJ2-3, with 11 bases that match TRBD2. The V gene end was trimmed by 0 bases and the J gene end by 7 bases; junction bases not matched to a gene: 16. The CDR3 has 19 amino acids. From germline, CDR1 is SGHDT and CDR2 YYEEEE.

In DNA form, the CDR3 reads TGTGCCAGCAGGAGCGGGGACTCCTACAATGAGCAGTTCTTC. It codes for CASRSGDSYNEQFF. The V and J genes are TRBV27 and TRBJ2-1; 7 bases are a match to TRBD2. The CDR3 sequence is 14 residues long. The germline V gene encodes CDR1 MNHEY and CDR2 SMNVEV (reference sequence). V lost 6 bases and J lost 0; bases outside the gene matches: 2.

This clone has a handful of counts. The chain links TRBV2 to TRBJ1-2; 7 positions agree with TRBD1. The CDR3 covers 14 residues. The germline V gene has CDR1 SNHLY and CDR2 FYNNEI. V was pared by 5 bases and J by 0 bases, with 3 bases of the junction left unmatched. The CDR3: CASSRQGANYGYTF. Written as DNA, the CDR3 is TGTGCCAGCAGTAGACAGGGAGCTAACTATGGCTACACCTTC.

The chain recombines TRBV6-4 with TRBJ2-2; D is undetermined. In germline, CDR1 is MRHNA, CDR2 SNTAGT. The V and J ends lost 3 bases and 2 bases respectively, with 13 bases between them. This CDR3 region has 16 residues. The CDR3 bases are TGTGCCAGCAGTGATGGTACCCAGGATAACACCGGGGAGCTGTTTTTT. This translates into CASSDGTQDNTGELFF.